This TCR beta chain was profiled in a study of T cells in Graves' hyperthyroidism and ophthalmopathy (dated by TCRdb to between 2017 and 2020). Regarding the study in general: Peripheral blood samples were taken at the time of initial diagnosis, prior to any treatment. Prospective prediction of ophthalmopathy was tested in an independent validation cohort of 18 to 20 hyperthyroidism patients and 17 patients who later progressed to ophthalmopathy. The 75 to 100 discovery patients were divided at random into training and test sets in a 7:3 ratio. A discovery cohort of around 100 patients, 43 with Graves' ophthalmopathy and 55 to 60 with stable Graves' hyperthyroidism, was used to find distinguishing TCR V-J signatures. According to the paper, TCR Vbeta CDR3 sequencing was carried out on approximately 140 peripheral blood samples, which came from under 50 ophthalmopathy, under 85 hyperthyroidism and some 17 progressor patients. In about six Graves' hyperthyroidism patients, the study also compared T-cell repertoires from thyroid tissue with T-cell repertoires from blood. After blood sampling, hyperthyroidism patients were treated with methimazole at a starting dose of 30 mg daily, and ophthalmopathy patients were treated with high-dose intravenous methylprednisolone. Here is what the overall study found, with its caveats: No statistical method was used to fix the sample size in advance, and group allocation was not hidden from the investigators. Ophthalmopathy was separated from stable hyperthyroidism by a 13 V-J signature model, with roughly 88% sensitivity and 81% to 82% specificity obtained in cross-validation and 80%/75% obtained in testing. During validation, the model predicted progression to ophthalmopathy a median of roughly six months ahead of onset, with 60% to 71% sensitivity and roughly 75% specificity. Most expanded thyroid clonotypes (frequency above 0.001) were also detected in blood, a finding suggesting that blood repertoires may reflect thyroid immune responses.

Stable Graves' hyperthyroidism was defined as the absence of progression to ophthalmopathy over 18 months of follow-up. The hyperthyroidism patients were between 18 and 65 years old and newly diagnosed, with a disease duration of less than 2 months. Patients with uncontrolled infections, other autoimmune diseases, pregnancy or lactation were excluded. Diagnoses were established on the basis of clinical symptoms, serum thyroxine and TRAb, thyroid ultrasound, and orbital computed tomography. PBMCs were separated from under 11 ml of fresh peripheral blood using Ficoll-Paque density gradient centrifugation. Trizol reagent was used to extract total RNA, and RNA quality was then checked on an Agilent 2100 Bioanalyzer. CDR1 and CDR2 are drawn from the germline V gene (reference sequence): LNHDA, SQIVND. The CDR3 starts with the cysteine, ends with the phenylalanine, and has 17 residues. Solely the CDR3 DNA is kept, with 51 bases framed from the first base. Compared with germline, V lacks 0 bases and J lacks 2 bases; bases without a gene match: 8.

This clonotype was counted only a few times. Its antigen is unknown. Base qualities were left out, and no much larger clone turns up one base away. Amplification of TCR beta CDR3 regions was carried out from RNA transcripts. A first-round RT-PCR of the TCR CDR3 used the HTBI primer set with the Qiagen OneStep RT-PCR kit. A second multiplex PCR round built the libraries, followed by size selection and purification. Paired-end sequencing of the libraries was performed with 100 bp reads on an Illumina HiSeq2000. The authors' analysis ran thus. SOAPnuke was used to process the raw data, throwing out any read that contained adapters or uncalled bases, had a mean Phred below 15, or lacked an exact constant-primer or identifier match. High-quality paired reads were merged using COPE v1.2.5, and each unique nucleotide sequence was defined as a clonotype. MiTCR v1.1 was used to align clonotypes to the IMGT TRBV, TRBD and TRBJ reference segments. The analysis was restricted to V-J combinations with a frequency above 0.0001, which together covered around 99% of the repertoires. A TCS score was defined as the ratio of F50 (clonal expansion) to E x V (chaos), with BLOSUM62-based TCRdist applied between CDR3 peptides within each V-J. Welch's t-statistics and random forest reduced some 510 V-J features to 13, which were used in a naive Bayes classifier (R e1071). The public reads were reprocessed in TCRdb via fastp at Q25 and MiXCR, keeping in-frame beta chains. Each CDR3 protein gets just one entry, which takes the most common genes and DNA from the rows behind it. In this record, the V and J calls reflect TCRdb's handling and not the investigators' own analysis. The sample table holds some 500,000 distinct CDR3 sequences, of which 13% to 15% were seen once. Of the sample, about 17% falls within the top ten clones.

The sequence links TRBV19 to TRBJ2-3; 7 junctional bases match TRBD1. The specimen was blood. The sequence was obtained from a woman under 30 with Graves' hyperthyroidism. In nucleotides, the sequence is TGTGCCAGTAGTATAGATCGCCGACAGGGCTTCACAGATACGCAGTATTTT. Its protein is CASSIDRRQGFTDTQYF.